Listed here is a single T cell receptor (beta chain). The sample comes from a study of blood T cell repertoires in COVID-19. CDR1 and CDR2 (germline): SNHLY, FYNNEI. This CDR3 has 15 residues. V shed 3 bases and J 3 bases; nucleotides not matched to a gene: 4. In the authors' workflow: Estimation of nucleated cell counts relied on the amplification of reference gene primers. Here immunoSEQ multiplex PCR was the method, and the copy in TCRdb shows in-frame clones only, minus some. For V, J and clone size, that table is used; D and trimming come from the DNA. This table holds over 150,000 clones, roughly nine tenths found once.

The rearrangement joins TRBV2 to TRBJ2-7; 11 nucleotides match TRBD2. Specimen: peripheral blood. This receptor was obtained from a man aged 18 to 29 who had recovered from COVID-19. The CDR3 DNA is TGTGCCAGCAGTGATACTAGCGGGAGCAGCTACGAGCAGTACTTC. It codes for CASSDTSGSSYEQYF.